Below, 19 T cell receptor beta chains from the same sample are listed, as sequenced in a study of cytomegalovirus exposure and HLA in healthy donors. PCR was performed using 60 Vbeta and 13 Jbeta primers. Method: immunoSEQ multiplex PCR; TCRdb's copy keeps in-frame clones and lacks some. The sample shows roughly 130,000 clones, about two thirds of them seen only once. Sequencing used PBMCs. Source of these receptors: a man aged 40-55 years in good health and CMV-seropositive.

CDR3 DNA sequence: TGTGCCAGCAGCCCTCAAGCGGGGGGCACAGATACGCAGTATTTT. Translation gives CASSPQAGGTDTQYF. The chain combines TRBV7-9 with TRBJ2-3; TRBD2 aligns across 8 bases. With V trimmed by 5 bases and J by 1 base, 5 bases remained unmatched. There are 15 residues in the CDR3. Germline V gives CDR1 SEHNR, CDR2 FQNEAQ (reference sequence).

The V and J genes are TRBV6-1 and TRBJ2-5; 8 bases match TRBD2. The DNA end is a closer match to TRBJ2-7, so the J assignment may be wrong. Germline V gives CDR1 MNHNS, CDR2 SASEGT. The CDR3 runs 15 residues. The CDR3 sequence is CASSILAAPWYEQYF. CDR3 sequence (DNA): TGTGCCAGCAGTATACTAGCGGCCCCGTGGTACGAGCAGTACTTC.

The chain combines TRBV28 with TRBJ1-3, with a tentative D call TRBD1 (6 bases). In germline, CDR1 is MDHEN, CDR2 SYDVKM. With 6 bases removed from V and 4 bases from J, the gap between germline ends came to 10 bases. The CDR3 runs 13 residues. CDR3: CASRTGPGNTIYF. In DNA, the CDR3 is TGTGCCAGCAGGACAGGTCCCGGAAACACCATATATTTT.

This clone was seen only a few times. The chain employs TRBV18 and TRBJ1-5; D may be TRBD1 (5 bases). The V gene lost 3 bases and the J gene lost 11 bases, with 14 bases spanning the gap. The CDR3 is 13 residues long. Germline V gene data show CDR1 as KGHSH and CDR2 as LQKENI. The CDR3 reads CASSPDGFRAQHF. The CDR3 nucleotides read TGTGCCAGCTCACCCGACGGATTCAGGGCCCAGCATTTT.

The V and J genes are TRBV5-1 and TRBJ1-2; 11 bases agree with TRBD1. The CDR3 is 16 residues long. V shed 4 bases, J shed 4 bases, and the junction held 9 bases outside the gene matches. Germline assignment: CDR1 SGHRS and CDR2 YFSETQ. The CDR3 here is CASSPAPGQGAYGYTF. CDR3 DNA sequence: TGCGCCAGCAGCCCCGCCCCCGGACAGGGGGCCTATGGCTACACCTTC.

The chain uses TRBV29-1 and TRBJ2-7, with D tentatively TRBD2 (6 bases). Germline loops: CDR1 SQVTM, CDR2 ANQGSEA. The ends were cut back, 6 bases at V and 7 bases at J, with 13 bases in the middle. The CDR3 spans 11 residues. The CDR3 is CSVKDGGEQYF. The CDR3 DNA reads as TGCAGCGTCAAGGACGGAGGGGAGCAGTACTTC.

V gene TRBV19 combines with J gene TRBJ2-2, with a possible D match to TRBD1 (6 bases). The V gene's germline CDR1 is LNHDA and CDR2 SQIVND (reference sequence). Deletions cut 4 bases from V and 10 bases from J, with 19 bases between. This CDR3 is 15 amino acids long. CDR3 in amino acids: CASSNRDIGPSELFF. For the CDR3, the DNA is TGTGCCAGTAGTAACCGGGACATAGGACCCTCGGAGCTGTTTTTT.

This clone was detected only a few times. V usage is TRBV30 and J usage is TRBJ2-2; D gene ambiguous. The CDR3 runs 14 residues. The V gene lost 3 bases and the J gene lost 0 bases, with 8 bases spanning the gap. Germline CDR1 GTSNPN, CDR2 SVGIG (reference sequence). The CDR3, as DNA: TGTGCCTGGAGGGGCACAACGAACACCGGGGAGCTGTTTTTT. Its translation is CAWRGTTNTGELFF.

In its sample, this clone was seen once. The V and J genes are TRBV6-5 and TRBJ2-7; 10 bases are a match to TRBD1. V shed 5 bases, J shed 7 bases, and the junction held 11 bases outside the gene matches. The germline CDR1 and CDR2 sequences are MNHEY and SVGAGI. The CDR3 length is 15 residues. The CDR3 loop is CASSLPGTGVREQYF. The CDR3 region has the DNA TGTGCCAGCAGTCTCCCCGGGACAGGGGTCCGGGAGCAGTACTTC.

This clone is a singleton in its sample. The CDR3 DNA reads as TGTGCCAGCAAGGACAGCTCCTATAATTCACCCCTCCACTTT. Protein sequence: CASKDSSYNSPLHF. The V gene is TRBV6-5, the J gene TRBJ1-6, with D possibly being TRBD1 (6 bases). V was cut by 7 bases and J by 0 bases, with 7 bases left in between. The CDR3 length is 14 residues. Per germline, CDR1 MNHEY and CDR2 SVGAGI.

V and J are TRBV11-2 and TRBJ1-1; D is possibly TRBD1 (5 bases). V was trimmed by 0 bases and J by 1 base, leaving 15 bases between them. The CDR3 runs 17 residues. Germline assignment: CDR1 SGHAT and CDR2 FQNNGV. In DNA, the CDR3 is TGTGCCAGCAGCTTAGAGGGAAGCGCGGGACCGAACACTGAAGCTTTCTTT. Its translation: CASSLEGSAGPNTEAFF.

The chain recombines TRBV6-1 with TRBJ2-7; 8 bases map to TRBD1. Germline V lookup: CDR1 MNHNS, CDR2 SASEGT. The CDR3 consists of 16 residues. V gave up 0 bases and J gave up 0 bases; unmatched junction bases: 4. The DNA of the CDR3 is TGTGCCAGCAGTGAAGCAGCAGGGGGCGCCTCCTACGAGCAGTACTTC. Its translation is CASSEAAGGASYEQYF.

The chain uses TRBV27 and TRBJ1-5; tentatively, D is TRBD1 (5 bases). The CDR3 runs to 15 residues. Germline lookup yields CDR1 MNHEY and CDR2 SMNVEV (reference sequence). Between the trimmed V and J ends, which lost 6 bases and 4 bases, there was a span of 16 bases. Here the CDR3 DNA reads TGTGCCAGCAGGCGAAACCGGGACTTAAATCAGCCCCAGCATTTT. Amino acids: CASRRNRDLNQPQHF.

The chain links TRBV9 to TRBJ2-5; 13 bases map to TRBD2. Germline CDR1 is SGDLS and CDR2 is YYNGEE. Trimming removed 2 bases from V and 1 base from J; junction bases left unmatched: 2. This CDR3 contains 16 residues. In DNA form, the CDR3 reads TGTGCCAGCAGCGTGACTAGCGGGAGGACCCAAGAGACCCAGTACTTC. Translating gives CASSVTSGRTQETQYF.

The chain recombines TRBV28 with TRBJ1-5; 7 bases align to TRBD1. Germline V gives CDR1 MDHEN, CDR2 SYDVKM. The CDR3 totals 17 residues. The V gene end was trimmed by 5 bases and the J gene end by 0 bases; junction bases not matched to a gene: 10. CDR3 nucleotides: TGTGCCAGCAGTATACCCGTCGGGACAGCTAGCAATCAGCCCCAGCATTTT. This codes for CASSIPVGTASNQPQHF.

In this sample, this clone turned up once. The V gene is TRBV4-2, the J gene TRBJ2-1, with a weak D call TRBD2 (6 bases). Germline CDR1 is LGHNA and CDR2 is YNFKEQ. The V end was cut by 1 base, the J end by 5 bases, with 12 bases between. The CDR3 contains 15 residues. The CDR3 sequence: CASSQGASANNEQFF. The CDR3 DNA follows: TGTGCCAGCAGCCAAGGGGCTAGCGCGAACAATGAGCAGTTCTTC.

This clone was counted only a few times. The V gene is TRBV27, the J gene TRBJ2-3, with D unclear. CDR3 size: 12 residues. V gave up 2 bases and J gave up 6 bases, with 6 bases separating them. Germline CDR1 is MNHEY and CDR2 is SMNVEV (reference sequence). DNA of the CDR3: TGTGCCAGCAGTTTACCCCCGGATACGCAGTATTTT. This sequence encodes CASSLPPDTQYF.

This clone has a single count. The genes are TRBV19 and TRBJ1-1, with D unresolved. The CDR3 is 13 amino acids. Trimming took 5 bases from V and 8 from J, leaving 15 bases between them. Looked up from germline, CDR1 is LNHDA and CDR2 is SQIVND (reference sequence). The CDR3 nucleotides read TGTGCCAGTAGTTCCCTAGGTGGTGGGGAAGCTTTCTTT. Its translation is CASSSLGGGEAFF.

V usage is TRBV10-3 and J usage is TRBJ2-5; TRBD2 might be the D (5 bases). The CDR3 runs 15 residues. Between the trimmed V and J ends, which lost 0 bases and 2 bases, there was a span of 10 bases. Germline CDR1 and CDR2: ENHRY and SYGVKD. CDR3 nucleotides: TGTGCCATCAGTGAGTCGAGGGCTGAACAAGAGACCCAGTACTTC. It encodes CAISESRAEQETQYF.